Below, one TCR beta chain is given with its context. Germline is not matched at one junction end, which may reflect a read error. These data are taken from a study of blood T cell repertoires in COVID-19. About the study: Samples came from the United States, Italy and Spain, spanning acute and convalescent COVID-19. PBMCs, B-cell-depleted T cells, or T cells provided the cDNA or gDNA that made up the material.

The CDR3 contains 15 residues. The germline V gene has CDR1 SSHAT and CDR2 FNYEAQ (reference sequence). Per the original methods: Nucleated cell number was recorded as an estimate derived from reference gene primer amplification. Some clones are missing from TCRdb's copy, which holds only in-frame ones; the method was immunoSEQ multiplex PCR. V and J calls and clone size are those listed in that table; D and trimming were worked out from the DNA. The sample shows about 210,000 clones, under 95% of them seen only once. The sample comprised peripheral blood. This clonotype was sampled from a man aged 25-45 years with acute or convalescent COVID-19. The rearrangement joins TRBV7-7 to TRBJ2-1; 8 nucleotides agree with TRBD1. CDR3 in amino acids: CASSRYRGTYNEQFF. The DNA of the CDR3 is TGTGCTAGCAGCCGGTACAGGGGGACCTACAATGAGCAGTTCTTC.